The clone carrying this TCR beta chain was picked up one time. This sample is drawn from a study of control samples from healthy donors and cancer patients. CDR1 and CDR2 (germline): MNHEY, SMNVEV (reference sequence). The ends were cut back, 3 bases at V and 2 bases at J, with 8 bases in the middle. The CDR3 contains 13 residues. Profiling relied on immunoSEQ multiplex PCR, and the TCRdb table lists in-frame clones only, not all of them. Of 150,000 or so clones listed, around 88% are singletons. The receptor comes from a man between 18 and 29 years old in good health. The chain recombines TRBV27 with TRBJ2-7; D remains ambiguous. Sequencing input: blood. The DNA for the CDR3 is TGTGCCAGCAGTTTCGAACCCACCTACGAGCAGTACTTC. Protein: CASSFEPTYEQYF.